Listed here are 25 T cell receptor beta chains from one sample, sequenced in a study of blood T cell repertoires in COVID-19. TCRdb keeps only in-frame clones here, not all; method: immunoSEQ multiplex PCR. The sample holds about 340,000 clones, under 95% seen once. Sequencing was performed on PBMCs or T cells enriched from blood (not recorded which). The source is a woman aged 25 to 39 who had recovered from COVID-19.

The chain uses TRBV19 and TRBJ1-2; the D is unclear. Trimming removed 7 bases from V and 7 bases from J, with 28 bases in between. The length of the CDR3 is 17 residues. Germline lookup yields CDR1 LNHDA and CDR2 SQIVND (reference sequence). The CDR3 reads CASTQSMVVGVARGYTF. The CDR3 nucleotides read TGTGCCAGTACCCAAAGCATGGTCGTGGGTGTAGCTCGTGGCTACACCTTC.

This clone was observed once. The chain joins TRBV29-1 to TRBJ2-1, with D possibly being TRBD2 (5 bases). CDR1 is SQVTM and CDR2 is ANQGSEA in the germline V gene. With 2 bases removed from V and 4 bases from J, the gap between germline ends came to 15 bases. CDR3 length: 15 amino acids. The CDR3 DNA sequence: TGCAGCGTTGAACAAACTAGTCGTCTGTACAATGAGCAGTTCTTC. It yields the protein CSVEQTSRLYNEQFF.

This clone has a handful of counts. The rearrangement joins TRBV19 to TRBJ2-2, with TRBD1 matching over 9 bases. The J segment lost 6 bases and the V segment lost 9 bases, leaving 5 bases of the junction unmatched. The germline V gene has CDR1 LNHDA and CDR2 SQIVND (reference sequence). CDR3 length: 13 amino acids. CDR3 in DNA: TGTGCCAGATACAGGGGGCTGCCCGGGGAGCTGTTTTTT. Translated, it gives CARYRGLPGELFF.

The chain couples TRBV28 to TRBJ1-2, with TRBD1 as a possible D gene (5 bases). This CDR3 region has 13 residues. Per the germline V gene, CDR1 is MDHEN and CDR2 is SYDVKM. Trimming shortened V by 2 bases and J by 4 bases, and 8 bases separated the two germline ends. The CDR3 here is CASSLIQAYGYTF. CDR3 DNA: TGTGCCAGCAGTTTAATACAGGCCTATGGCTACACCTTC.

The gene calls are TRBV7-8 and TRBJ2-2, with 12 bases lining up with TRBD2. Looked up from germline, CDR1 is SGHVS and CDR2 is FQNEAQ. J lost 6 bases, V lost 7 bases, and 27 bases had no gene match. This CDR3 has 22 residues. CDR3 loop: CASTNTTPGLAGVWEAAGELFF. The CDR3 nucleotides are TGTGCCAGCACCAACACTACGCCGGGACTAGCGGGTGTTTGGGAAGCGGCCGGGGAGCTGTTTTTT.

The chain has TRBV5-1 and TRBJ1-3; weak D call: TRBD1 (6 bases). This CDR3 comprises 15 residues. V was clipped by 0 bases and J by 10 bases, with 17 bases between them. Germline loops: CDR1 SGHRS, CDR2 YFSETQ. CDR3 in DNA: TGCGCCAGCAGCTTGGATGGGGGCTCCCAAAGGACCATATATTTT. Translation gives CASSLDGGSQRTIYF.

The gene calls are TRBV19 and TRBJ2-7; a possible D gene is TRBD2 (6 bases). V was cut by 7 bases and J by 3 bases, with 19 bases left in between. CDR3 size: 15 residues. Germline-derived CDR1 and CDR2 are LNHDA and SQIVND (reference sequence). The CDR3 nucleotides are TGTGCCAGTATGAGTGGAGGGGCGGATTTCTACGAGCAGTACTTC. Residues: CASMSGGADFYEQYF.

In regard to this clone: At one end the junction does not follow the germline gene, possibly because of a read error. The chain couples TRBV3-1 (or the pseudogene TRBV3-2) to TRBJ2-7; TRBD2 agrees at 10 bases. Germline values: CDR1 LGHDT, CDR2 YNNKEL (reference sequence). CDR3 size: 16 residues. The CDR3 DNA reads as TGTGCCAGCAGTCAAGGGACCCTAGCGGGAGAGGACGAGCAGTACTTC. Translated: CASSQGTLAGEDEQYF.

The chain joins TRBV10-3 to TRBJ2-1, with D perhaps TRBD1 (6 bases). Germline V lookup: CDR1 ENHRY, CDR2 SYGVKD. There are 14 residues in the CDR3. Trimming took 3 bases from V and 2 from J, leaving 8 bases between them. CDR3 loop: CAISEAGAYNEQFF. The CDR3 DNA follows: TGTGCCATCAGTGAAGCAGGGGCCTACAATGAGCAGTTCTTC.

This chain links TRBV14 with TRBJ2-1, with TRBD2 identical over 10 bases. V was clipped by 2 bases and J by 8 bases; unmatched bases: 6. Per the germline V gene, CDR1 is SGHDN and CDR2 is FVKESK. The CDR3 runs 15 residues. DNA for the CDR3: TGTGCCAGCAGCCAATCCCAGCGGGAGGGCCATGAGCAGTTCTTC. Its translation is CASSQSQREGHEQFF. Together with reference TRBV14 and TRBJ2-1, the CDR3 gives the full variable domain: EAGVTQFPSHSVIEKGQTVTLRCDPISGHDNLYWYRRVMGKEIKFLLHFVKESKQDESGMPNNRFLAERTGGTYSTLKVQPAELEDSGVYFCASSQSQREGHEQFFGPGTRLTVL.

This chain connects TRBV7-2 to TRBJ2-7; 9 bases align to TRBD2. Trimming took 1 base from V and 5 from J; bases not matched to a gene: 6. Germline V gene sequence: CDR1 SGHTA, CDR2 FQGNSA. The length of the CDR3 is 15 residues. This CDR3 reads CASSLVGSGSHEQYF. The CDR3 nucleotides read TGTGCCAGCAGCTTAGTCGGTAGCGGGAGTCACGAGCAGTACTTC. Using reference TRBV7-2 and TRBJ2-7 for the parts outside the CDR3, the full variable domain is GAGVSQSPSNKVTEKGKDVELRCDPISGHTALYWYRQSLGQGLEFLIYFQGNSAPDKSGLPSDRFSAERTGGSVSTLTIQRTQQEDSAVYLCASSLVGSGSHEQYFGPGTRLTVT.

This clone has just one count. V is TRBV5-1 and J is TRBJ2-1; D is perhaps TRBD2 (5 bases). This CDR3 is 13 amino acids long. The germline V and J ends were trimmed by 1 base and 8 bases, with 10 bases remaining between them. Germline lookup yields CDR1 SGHRS and CDR2 YFSETQ. CDR3 sequence: CASSLTGMYEQFF. CDR3 bases: TGCGCCAGCAGCTTGACCGGGATGTATGAGCAGTTCTTC.

This chain connects TRBV7-2 to TRBJ1-1, with D maybe TRBD1 (5 bases). V gave up 2 bases and J gave up 4 bases, with 14 bases separating them. From germline, CDR1 is SGHTA and CDR2 FQGNSA. This CDR3 is 15 amino acids long. CDR3 sequence reads: CASSLRQGRITEAFF. CDR3 DNA: TGTGCCAGCAGCTTAAGGCAGGGAAGGATCACTGAAGCTTTCTTT.

The rearrangement links TRBV10-3 to TRBJ2-4; 10 bases are a match to TRBD2. V lost 3 bases to trimming and J lost 9 bases; unmatched junction nucleotides: 5. This CDR3 has 14 residues. Germline CDR1 reads ENHRY; CDR2 reads SYGVKD. The CDR3 here is CAISEAGGLGIQYF. The CDR3 DNA sequence: TGTGCCATCAGTGAAGCGGGGGGGCTAGGCATTCAGTACTTC.

V and J are TRBV24-1 and TRBJ1-2, with 7 nucleotides matching TRBD1. The CDR3 extends over 14 amino acids. The V segment lost 4 bases and the J segment 4 bases; nucleotides outside the gene matches: 5. Germline lookup yields CDR1 KGHDR and CDR2 SFDVKD. The CDR3 region is CATSDPGTAYGYTF. For the CDR3, the DNA is TGTGCCACCAGTGACCCCGGGACAGCCTATGGCTACACCTTC.

About this clone: Other DNA sequences within the sample encode an identical CDR3. This chain joins TRBV6-5 and TRBJ2-7, with D possibly matching TRBD1 (5 bases). Germline CDR1 is MNHEY and CDR2 is SVGAGI. This CDR3 contains 15 residues. Trimming removed 0 bases from V and 4 bases from J, with 13 bases in between. CDR3 in DNA: TGTGCCAGCAGTTACTCGATTTTAGGGGCGTACGAGCAGTACTTC. Its translation is CASSYSILGAYEQYF.

The rearrangement uses TRBV7-2 and TRBJ2-1; 7 bases map to TRBD1. The ends lost 4 bases at V and 9 bases at J; junction bases unmatched: 6. The CDR3 runs to 13 residues. Germline loops: CDR1 SGHTA, CDR2 FQGNSA. CDR3 in DNA: TGTGCCAGCAGCTCCGGACAGGTCGGTGAGCAGTTCTTC. It specifies CASSSGQVGEQFF.

The chain uses TRBV6-2 or TRBV6-3 and TRBJ1-1; 7 positions agree with TRBD1. This CDR3 spans 14 amino acids. The J segment lost 3 bases and the V segment lost 6 bases, leaving 7 bases of the junction unmatched. Per germline, CDR1 MNHEY and CDR2 SVGEGT. The CDR3 sequence is CASSVGQYYTEAFF. The CDR3 bases are TGTGCCAGCAGCGTGGGACAGTATTACACTGAAGCTTTCTTT.

The chain employs TRBV2 and TRBJ2-2; TRBD2 aligns across 12 bases. CDR3 length equals 14 residues. The germline gives CDR1 SNHLY, CDR2 FYNNEI. V lost 5 bases and J lost 8; bases outside the gene matches: 3. The CDR3: CASSPSGGAGELFF. CDR3 sequence (DNA): TGTGCCAGCAGTCCTAGCGGGGGGGCAGGGGAGCTGTTTTTT.

The rearrangement links TRBV2 to TRBJ2-3; 7 bases line up with TRBD2. Germline V gives CDR1 SNHLY, CDR2 FYNNEI. V dropped 3 bases and J dropped 2; count of bases not matched to a gene: 5. The CDR3 totals 15 residues. The CDR3 DNA follows: TGTGCCAGCAGTGACCCTCTAGCGGCCACAGATACGCAGTATTTT. It encodes CASSDPLAATDTQYF.

This chain joins TRBV6-5 and TRBJ2-5, with 7 bases identical to TRBD2. Germline lookup yields CDR1 MNHEY and CDR2 SVGAGI. The CDR3 covers 12 residues. V trimming: 10 bases; J trimming: 4 bases; junction bases outside the gene matches: 6. The CDR3 spells CATSVAGETQYF. The CDR3 DNA reads as TGTGCCACCTCGGTAGCGGGAGAGACCCAGTACTTC.

This clone was recorded once. The chain combines TRBV18 with TRBJ1-3; TRBD1 might be the D (5 bases). Trimming pared 1 base from V and 0 bases from J, leaving 10 bases between. CDR3 length: 16 residues. CDR1 is KGHSH, CDR2 LQKENI, per germline. For the CDR3, the DNA is TGTGCCAGCTCACCACAGGACACGAGCTCTGGAAACACCATATATTTT. Protein product: CASSPQDTSSGNTIYF.

CDR3 region: CASSLVPDRGTEAFF. The CDR3 DNA sequence: TGTGCCAGCAGCTTAGTCCCGGACAGGGGCACTGAAGCTTTCTTT. The chain couples TRBV7-8 to TRBJ1-1; 9 nucleotides line up with TRBD1. Trimming took 1 base from V and 4 from J; bases not matched to a gene: 4. The CDR3 is made up of 15 amino acids. Per the germline V gene, CDR1 is SGHVS and CDR2 is FQNEAQ. The full variable domain, completed using reference TRBV7-8 and TRBJ1-1, is GAGVSQSPRYKVAKRGQDVALRCDPISGHVSLFWYQQALGQGPEFLTYFQNEAQLDKSGLPSDRFFAERPEGSVSTLKIQRTQQEDSAVYLCASSLVPDRGTEAFFGQGTRLTVV.

The chain has TRBV28 and TRBJ1-1, with 8 bases identical to TRBD1. The trim removed 8 bases at V and 3 bases at J, leaving 2 bases unmatched. The CDR3 loop spans 12 amino acids. Germline CDR1 is MDHEN and CDR2 is SYDVKM. CDR3 sequence (DNA): TGTGCCAGCCGGACAGGGCACACTGAAGCTTTCTTT. Encoded protein: CASRTGHTEAFF.

For this clone: The sample holds other DNA sequences that translate to the same CDR3. DNA for the CDR3: TGTGCCAGCAGCGGGACAGTGAATTCACCCCTCCACTTT. It yields the protein CASSGTVNSPLHF. The rearrangement joins TRBV27 to TRBJ1-6; 7 bases are a match to TRBD1. The CDR3 has 13 amino acids. The V gene's germline CDR1 is MNHEY and CDR2 SMNVEV (reference sequence). V gave up 6 bases and J gave up 7 bases; unmatched junction bases: 3.